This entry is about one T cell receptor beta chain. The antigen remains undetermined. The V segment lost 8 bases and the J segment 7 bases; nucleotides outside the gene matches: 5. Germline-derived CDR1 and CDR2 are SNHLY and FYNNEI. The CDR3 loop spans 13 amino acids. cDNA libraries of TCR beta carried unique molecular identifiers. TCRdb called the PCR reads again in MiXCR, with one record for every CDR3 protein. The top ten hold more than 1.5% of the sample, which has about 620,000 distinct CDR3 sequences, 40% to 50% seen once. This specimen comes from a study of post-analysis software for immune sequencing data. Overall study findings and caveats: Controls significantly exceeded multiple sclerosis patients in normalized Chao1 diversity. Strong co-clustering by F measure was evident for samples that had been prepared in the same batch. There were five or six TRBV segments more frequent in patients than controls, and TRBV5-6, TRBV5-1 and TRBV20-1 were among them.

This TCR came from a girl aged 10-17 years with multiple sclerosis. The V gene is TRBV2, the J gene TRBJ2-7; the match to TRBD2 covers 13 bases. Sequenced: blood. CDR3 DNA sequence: TGTGCCAGCGGACTAGCGGGGGATCAGGAGCAGTACTTC. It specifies CASGLAGDQEQYF.